A selection of T cell receptor beta chains follows, all from one sample in a study of shared clonotypes between healthy human individuals. Assay: immunoSEQ multiplex PCR; the TCRdb copy retains only in-frame clones and omits some. The repertoire holds roughly 1,800,000 clones, over 85% seen once, with under 1.5% in the top ten. Sequenced input: naive CD8+ T cells sorted from blood. These receptors all stem from a man between 18 and 35 years old in good health. Both conserved end residues are part of each CDR3. A D gene is named only where the DNA matches it firmly. The size entry is marked missing in some rows and otherwise reads once, few, many or a size class.

>TRBJ2-7|-|once|TRBV4-1
TGCGCCAGCAGCCAAGTCAACAGGGACTACGAGCAGTACTTC
CASSQVNRDYEQYF
>TRBJ1-1|-|-|TRBV27
TGTGCCAGCGGGATTGGGTTGATGACTGAAGCTTTCTTT
CASGIGLMTEAFF
>TRBJ2-5|-|-|TRBV18
TGTGCCAGCTCACCACCCCTCCAAGAGACCCAGTACTTC
CASSPPLQETQYF
>TRBJ2-5|-|once|TRBV9
TGTGCCAGCAGCGGTAGCGGAGCTCAAGAGACCCAGTACTTC
CASSGSGAQETQYF
>TRBJ2-2|-|-|TRBV5-6
TGTGCCAGCAGCCTCCGGAGGCCCGGGGAGCTGTTTTTT
CASSLRRPGELFF
>TRBJ2-1|TRBD2|-|TRBV9
TGTGCCAGCAGCGGGTTGGGAGGGATGTCTGAGCAGTTCTTC
CASSGLGGMSEQFF
>TRBJ2-5|TRBD2|-|TRBV7-8
TGTGCCAGCAGCTTAGAGGGACTAGCGGGAAGCCAAGAGACCCAGTACTTC
CASSLEGLAGSQETQYF
>TRBJ2-7|TRBD1|-|TRBV7-9
TGTGCCAGCAGCTTAGGTCAGGGGGCAACCTACGAGCAGTACTTC
CASSLGQGATYEQYF
>TRBJ2-7|-|-|TRBV21-1
TGTGCCAGCAGCGGGGATAAGCGGGAGGGCCAAGAAGAGCAGTACTTC
CASSGDKREGQEEQYF
>TRBJ1-1|TRBD1|-|TRBV7-9
TGTGCCAGCAGCTCACAGGGGGGCGACACTGAAGCTTTCTTT
CASSSQGGDTEAFF
>TRBJ2-5|TRBD1|once|TRBV27
TGTGCCAGCAGTCCCGGGACAGGCTACCAAGAGACCCAGTACTTC
CASSPGTGYQETQYF
>TRBJ1-5|-|-|TRBV27
TGTGCCAGCAGTATAGGGGATCAGCCCCAGCATTTT
CASSIGDQPQHF
>TRBJ1-2|-|-|TRBV7-9
TGTGCCAGCAGCTTAGCCCACGGCTATGGCTACACCTTC
CASSLAHGYGYTF
>TRBJ2-3|-|-|TRBV2
TGTGCCAGAAACAGAGAGGGGGAGGCAGATACGCAGTATTTT
CARNREGEADTQYF
>TRBJ2-7|TRBD1|once|TRBV27
TGTGCCAGCAGTCCAGCGTGGGGACAGGAGGGCGAGCAGTACTTC
CASSPAWGQEGEQYF
>TRBJ2-7|-|-|TRBV6-4
TGTGCCAGCAGTGAGGGGCCAACCTACGAGCAGTACTTC
CASSEGPTYEQYF
>TRBJ1-2|-|-|TRBV4-3
TGCGCCAGCAGCCAGGATGTCGTTACCGGGGGCTCGAATGGCTACACCTTC
CASSQDVVTGGSNGYTF
>TRBJ1-5|-|-|TRBV15
TGTGCCACCAGCAGACTCCCGGCAGGGAATAGCAATCAGCCCCAGCATTTT
CATSRLPAGNSNQPQHF
>TRBJ2-3|-|-|TRBV4-3
TGCGCCAGCAGCCAAGAGGCAGGGGCCCTCTACACAGATACGCAGTATTTT
CASSQEAGALYTDTQYF
>TRBJ1-1|-|-|TRBV30
TGTGCCTGGAATATGGTCCCCGAGGGAACTGAAGCTTTCTTT
CAWNMVPEGTEAFF
>TRBJ1-2|-|-|TRBV4-3
TGCGCCAGCAGCCAAGGGGAACAGGGTGACTACTATGGCTACACCTTC
CASSQGEQGDYYGYTF
>TRBJ2-7|TRBD1|-|TRBV27
TGTGCCAGCTTGGGACAGGGATCAGGCTCTCACTACGAGCAGTACTTC
CASLGQGSGSHYEQYF
>TRBJ2-7|-|-|TRBV11-2
TGTGCCAGCAGCTTAGTCGCAGGTAGCCACGAGCAGTACTTC
CASSLVAGSHEQYF
>TRBJ2-7|TRBD2|-|TRBV4-1
TGCGCCAGCAGCCAAGTAGCGGGTGGTTGGGACGAGCAGTACTTC
CASSQVAGGWDEQYF
>TRBJ2-7|-|-|TRBV4-1
TGCGCCAGCAGCCAAGTGGGGGATAGCTCCTACGAGCAGTACTTC
CASSQVGDSSYEQYF
>TRBJ1-2|-|-|TRBV21-1
TGTGCCAGCAGCGTTCCACCGGGACAGGGGGCGCAGGGCTACACCTTC
CASSVPPGQGAQGYTF
>TRBJ1-5|-|once|TRBV7-3
TGTGCCAGCAGCTTAGACCCGAATCAGCCCCAGCATTTT
CASSLDPNQPQHF
>TRBJ2-2|TRBD2|-|TRBV6-5
TGTGCCAGCAGTTATAGCGGGGGGGCCCCCGGGGAGCTGTTTTTT
CASSYSGGAPGELFF
>TRBJ1-6|-|-|TRBV5-1
TGCGCCAGCAGCTTGGAAGGGGGGTCCTATAATTCACCCCTCCACTTT
CASSLEGGSYNSPLHF
>TRBJ2-7|TRBD1|-|TRBV19
TGTGCCAGTAGTTTCCGAACAGGGGGCCTTTACGAGCAGTACTTC
CASSFRTGGLYEQYF
>TRBJ2-7|TRBD1|-|TRBV10-2
TGCGCCAGCAGTGAGCCTGGGACAGGGGCGGTCGGCGAGCAGTACTTC
CASSEPGTGAVGEQYF
>TRBJ1-4|TRBD1|-|TRBV5-1
TGCGCCAGCAGCTTGGATCGATCCGGGACAGAGAATGAAAAACTGTTTTTT
CASSLDRSGTENEKLFF
>TRBJ2-3|-|-|TRBV11-2
TGTGCCAGCAGCTTGTTAAGAGATACGCAGTATTTT
CASSLLRDTQYF
>TRBJ1-2|-|-|TRBV4-3
TGCGCCAGCAGCCAAGAATCAGGCACCTATGGCTACACCTTC
CASSQESGTYGYTF